This T cell receptor beta chain was recovered during a study of blood T cells in healthy people across ages. Through a sample-barcoded 5' primer and a J-beta primer mix, a second PCR was run for roughly 7 to 11 cycles. TCRdb processed the 5' RACE reads anew with MiXCR; each CDR3 protein has one entry. The sample consists of about 1.5 million distinct CDR3 sequences, under 55% of them appearing once. The CDR3 is 18 residues long. Germline loops: CDR1 MGHRA, CDR2 YSYEKL. Trimming took off 0 bases at V and 0 bases at J, with 16 bases between the two ends. Input material: blood. The origin of this receptor is a woman aged 18-30 years in good health. The chain joins TRBV4-1 to TRBJ2-3; D not certain. This chain's CDR3 is CASSQDPRQSTSTDTQYF. The CDR3 region has the DNA TGCGCCAGCAGCCAAGATCCCCGGCAGTCTACTAGCACAGATACGCAGTATTTT.